This entry lists 13 T cell receptor beta chains sequenced from one sample in a study of neurological immune-mediated disorders. TCRdb analysed the 5' RACE reads with MiXCR anew, one entry per CDR3 protein. The sample holds approximately 38,000 distinct CDR3 sequences; 6.5% to 8.5% are singletons and the top ten take 5.5% to 6%. The sequencing input was CD4+ T cells from blood. Every receptor here comes from a middle-aged man in good health.

This clonotype came up many times. V gene TRBV20-1 combines with J gene TRBJ1-1; possible D gene TRBD1, 5 bases. Germline values: CDR1 DFQATT, CDR2 SNEGSKA (reference sequence). Trimming took off 0 bases at V and 5 bases at J, with 16 bases between the two ends. This CDR3 spans 15 amino acids. DNA of the CDR3: TGCAGTGCTAGAGATCCCCGCGGCAGGGATACTGAAGCTTTCTTT. Its protein product is CSARDPRGRDTEAFF.

In this sample, this clonotype turned up many times. The chain employs TRBV9 and TRBJ2-3; D call uncertain. The V gene lost 1 base and the J gene lost 4 bases, with 10 bases spanning the gap. CDR3 length equals 14 residues. CDR1 is SGDLS, CDR2 YYNGEE, per germline. The CDR3 nucleotides are TGTGCCAGCAGCGTATTCTCTAGGCCAGATACGCAGTATTTT. This sequence encodes CASSVFSRPDTQYF.

This clonotype was found many times. The chain couples TRBV11-3 to TRBJ2-3; 12 nucleotides match TRBD2. Germline V lookup: CDR1 SGHNT, CDR2 YENEEA. The CDR3 is 16 residues long. The V segment lost 5 bases and the J segment 5 bases; nucleotides outside the gene matches: 8. CDR3 sequence: CASSQASGRAEDTQYF. The CDR3 region has the DNA TGTGCCAGCAGCCAGGCTAGCGGGAGGGCCGAAGATACGCAGTATTTT.

This clonotype was recorded many times. Here the CDR3 reads CASSLRGHRGNTGELFF. In DNA form, the CDR3 reads TGTGCCAGCAGCTTACGAGGCCACAGGGGGAACACCGGGGAGCTGTTTTTT. V is TRBV11-2 and J is TRBJ2-2; 7 bases fit TRBD1. With 2 bases clipped from V and 1 base from J, the junction kept 7 bases outside the gene matches. CDR3 length equals 17 residues. Germline CDR1 and CDR2: SGHAT and FQNNGV.

This clonotype showed up many times. The chain employs TRBV7-2 and TRBJ2-7, with D perhaps assigned TRBD1 or TRBD2 (5 bases each). The CDR3 is 15 amino acids. V was cut by 1 base and J by 3 bases, with 13 bases left in between. Germline loops: CDR1 SGHTA, CDR2 FQGNSA. As DNA, the CDR3 is TGTGCCAGCAGCTTAGGGTCGGGACCGGGCTACGAGCAGTACTTC. Encoded protein: CASSLGSGPGYEQYF.

This clonotype was seen many times. This chain uses TRBV5-5 with TRBJ2-5; the match to TRBD1 covers 8 bases. After removal of 4 bases from V and 5 bases from J, the junction contained 13 bases not matched to a gene. Germline CDR1 reads SGHKS; CDR2 reads YYEKEE (reference sequence). The CDR3 has 16 amino acids. The CDR3 DNA reads as TGTGCCAGCAGCAAGAGTTCGGACAGGGCGGCCGAGACCCAGTACTTC. Translated, it gives CASSKSSDRAAETQYF.

The chain couples TRBV20-1 to TRBJ1-5; unclear D gene. The CDR3 length is 13 residues. Looked up from germline, CDR1 is DFQATT and CDR2 is SNEGSKA (reference sequence). The V and J ends lost 3 bases and 7 bases respectively, with 13 bases between them. The DNA for the CDR3 is TGCAGTGCTAGTGATAGGGTAAGGCAGCCCCAGCATTTT. It yields the protein CSASDRVRQPQHF.

This clonotype has at least ten counts. This sequence joins TRBV12-3 or TRBV12-4 and TRBJ2-5; D ambiguous. Trimming took 2 bases from V and 2 from J, leaving 9 bases between them. The CDR3 has 14 residues. CDR3 DNA sequence: TGTGCCAGCAGTTTACGGCGGATACAAGAGACCCAGTACTTC. Its translation is CASSLRRIQETQYF.

This clonotype was counted at least ten times. The genes are TRBV7-8 and TRBJ1-2; 7 bases match TRBD1. Per the germline V gene, CDR1 is SGHVS and CDR2 is FQNEAQ. The CDR3 spans 11 residues. The V and J ends lost 3 bases and 14 bases, in that order; junction bases with no gene match: 6. The CDR3 DNA sequence: TGTGCCAGCAGCTTCGGACAGGTGATAACCTTC. Translated: CASSFGQVITF.

This clonotype was counted many times. The chain carries TRBV7-2 and TRBJ2-3; D is possibly TRBD2 (7 bases). This CDR3 spans 15 amino acids. V gave up 6 bases and J gave up 2 bases, with 15 bases separating them. Germline CDR1 SGHTA, CDR2 FQGNSA. CDR3 sequence reads: CASSPRGANTDTQYF. The CDR3 nucleotides are TGTGCCAGCAGTCCCCGGGGGGCAAACACAGATACGCAGTATTTT.

This clonotype was observed many times. The CDR3 DNA follows: TGTGCCAGCAGTTACCCCCCTCGGGGCAATGAGCAGTTCTTC. Its protein product is CASSYPPRGNEQFF. The rearrangement joins TRBV6-6 to TRBJ2-1; D is perhaps TRBD2 (5 bases). Per the germline V gene, CDR1 is MNHNY and CDR2 is SVGAGI (reference sequence). V dropped 2 bases and J dropped 6 bases, with 11 bases sitting between them. This CDR3 spans 14 amino acids.

This clonotype was recorded at least ten times. The rearrangement links TRBV5-1 to TRBJ2-3; tentatively, D is TRBD2 (5 bases). CDR1 is SGHRS, CDR2 YFSETQ, per germline. The CDR3 extends over 15 amino acids. Trimming removed 0 bases from V and 2 bases from J, with 10 bases in between. CDR3: CASSLAPTNTDTQYF. The CDR3, as DNA: TGCGCCAGCAGCTTGGCCCCGACTAACACAGATACGCAGTATTTT.

This clonotype was seen repeatedly, ten times or more. The J gene is TRBJ2-1, the V gene TRBV5-1; no reliable D call. CDR1 SGHRS and CDR2 YFSETQ come from the germline V gene. V was pared by 2 bases and J by 4 bases, with 10 bases between. This CDR3 contains 14 residues. CDR3 region: CASSLNPSYNEQFF. DNA of the CDR3: TGCGCCAGCAGCTTAAACCCTTCATACAATGAGCAGTTCTTC.